One T cell receptor (beta chain) is described in this entry. Per the original data handling: Using reference gene primer amplification, nucleated cell counts were estimated. Measured with immunoSEQ multiplex PCR; TCRdb has only the in-frame clones, and not every one. Clone size and V and J calls were adopted from that table, with D and trimming inferred from the DNA. Among roughly 360,000 clones, 85% to 90% were seen once, and the ten largest hold around 0.97%. V shed 10 bases and J 6 bases; nucleotides not matched to a gene: 12. CDR1 and CDR2 (germline): MDHEN, SYDVKM. The CDR3 totals 14 residues. This sample is drawn from a study of blood T cell repertoires in COVID-19. About the study: Nucleic acid was either cDNA or gDNA, and it came from T cells, B-cell-depleted T cells, or PBMCs.

Participant ages covered about 18 to 89 years across some 25 US areas. Participants reported their clinical history, and cohort assignment relied on those reports. The sample consisted of PBMCs or T cells enriched from blood (not recorded which). This clonotype was obtained from a woman between 25 and 40 years old with acute COVID-19. The chain combines TRBV28 with TRBJ2-1, with TRBD1 matching 7 bases. CDR3 residues: CATTLGTATNEQFF. In DNA form, the CDR3 reads TGTGCCACCACTCTGGGGACAGCTACCAATGAGCAGTTCTTC.